Shown below are 12 T cell receptor beta chains from a single sample sequenced in a study of lymphopenia after photon versus proton radiotherapy (dated by TCRdb to the late 2010s). Library creation used the immunoSEQ multiplex PCR assay. TCRdb mirrors the immuneACCESS table, restricted to in-frame sequences. Some clones are absent from its copies; in checked studies, under half trace to an unresolved V gene, and the reason for the others is unknown. For this sample there are about 39,000 clones; roughly nine tenths appear just once. The top ten constitute roughly 15% of the sample. Sequences were derived from peripheral blood, sampled from a patient treated with photon-based radiotherapy. Every receptor here comes from a man in his sixties with cholangiocarcinoma.

This clone was observed a few times. The chain recombines TRBV10-3 with TRBJ2-7; D might be TRBD1 (6 bases). The CDR3 covers 12 residues. Looked up from germline, CDR1 is ENHRY and CDR2 is SYGVKD. Trimming removed 3 bases at V and 4 bases at J, with 7 bases between. CDR3 amino acids: CAISERGYEQYF. CDR3 bases: TGTGCCATCAGTGAAAGGGGGTACGAGCAGTACTTC.

V and J are TRBV5-4 and TRBJ1-1; possibly TRBD1 for D (5 bases). This CDR3 has 18 amino acids. Germline values: CDR1 SGHNT, CDR2 YYREEE (reference sequence). The germline V and J ends were trimmed by 0 bases and 1 base, with 19 bases remaining between them. The DNA for the CDR3 is TGTGCCAGCAGCTTGGATGGGGGACTGGGAGGGAAGAACACTGAAGCTTTCTTT. It translates to CASSLDGGLGGKNTEAFF. The whole variable domain, remainder taken from reference TRBV5-4 and TRBJ1-1, is ETGVTQSPTHLIKTRGQQVTLRCSSQSGHNTVSWYQQALGQGPQFIFQYYREEENGRGNFPPRFSGLQFPNYSSELNVNALELDDSALYLCASSLDGGLGGKNTEAFFGQGTRLTVV.

The chain has TRBV7-9 and TRBJ1-2; D possibly corresponds to TRBD1 (5 bases). CDR3 size: 13 residues. CDR1 and CDR2 from the germline V gene are SEHNR and FQNEAQ (reference sequence). Trimming cost V 1 base and J 5 bases, with 8 bases left between them. CDR3 nucleotides: TGTGCCAGCAGCTTAGGGACACAATATGGCTACACCTTC. It is translated as CASSLGTQYGYTF.

This chain connects TRBV7-2 to TRBJ1-5; TRBD1 matches at 8 bases. The length of the CDR3 is 15 residues. Germline CDR1 SGHTA, CDR2 FQGNSA. The J segment lost 4 bases and the V segment lost 2 bases, leaving 4 bases of the junction unmatched. In nucleotides, the CDR3 is TGTGCCAGCAGCTTATCAGGGGGCGGGAATCAGCCCCAGCATTTT. Amino acid sequence: CASSLSGGGNQPQHF.

This rearrangement joins TRBV28 to TRBJ1-4; 9 bases align to TRBD1. The germline CDR1 and CDR2 sequences are MDHEN and SYDVKM. The CDR3 has 16 amino acids. Unmatched junction bases numbered 16, after V lost 5 bases and J lost 12 bases. This chain's CDR3 is CASSRGIRDRENELFF. In DNA, the CDR3 is TGTGCCAGCAGTAGGGGGATCCGGGACAGGGAGAATGAACTGTTTTTT.

The rearrangement uses TRBV2 and TRBJ2-1, with TRBD2 matching 12 bases. The CDR3 totals 15 residues. The V gene's germline CDR1 is SNHLY and CDR2 FYNNEI. V shed 5 bases, J shed 7 bases, and the junction held 6 bases outside the gene matches. CDR3 in amino acids: CASSSTSGSINEQFF. CDR3 DNA: TGTGCCAGCAGTTCGACTAGCGGGAGTATTAATGAGCAGTTCTTC.

DNA for the CDR3: TGCAGCGTTGCGGGAGGGCTTCAGGATACGCAGTATTTT. The encoded protein is CSVAGGLQDTQYF. The J gene is TRBJ2-3, the V gene TRBV29-1; 8 bases map to TRBD2. This CDR3 has 13 residues. Germline V CDR1 and CDR2: SQVTM, ANQGSEA. J was trimmed by 6 bases and V by 4 bases; bases with no gene match: 6.

The chain has TRBV11-2 and TRBJ1-1; D uncertain. CDR1 is SGHAT, CDR2 FQNNGV, per germline. The CDR3 consists of 12 residues. Trimming left V 7 bases short and J 10 bases short, with 16 bases between. The CDR3 loop is CASTDRVGGAFF. CDR3 in DNA: TGTGCCAGCACGGACCGGGTCGGAGGAGCTTTCTTT.

This clone was seen a single time. The V call is TRBV7-9, the J call TRBJ2-1; 11 nucleotides align to TRBD2. Per germline, CDR1 SEHNR and CDR2 FQNEAQ (reference sequence). The V and J ends lost 3 bases and 6 bases, in that order; junction bases with no gene match: 7. CDR3 length: 16 amino acids. The DNA for the CDR3 is TGTGCCAGCAGCTTGGCTAGCGGGAGGTTCGGCAATGAGCAGTTCTTC. As protein: CASSLASGRFGNEQFF.

The V and J genes are TRBV10-3 and TRBJ2-1; D might be TRBD2 (7 bases). Per germline, CDR1 ENHRY and CDR2 SYGVKD. CDR3 length: 16 amino acids. V was shortened by 5 bases and J by 2 bases, with 16 bases between the two germline ends. CDR3 protein: CAISRGEGGPYNEQFF. DNA for the CDR3: TGTGCCATCAGTCGCGGGGAGGGGGGACCCTACAATGAGCAGTTCTTC.

This chain uses TRBV25-1 with TRBJ2-1; 7 nucleotides agree with TRBD2. The ends lost 2 bases at V and 0 bases at J; junction bases unmatched: 1. CDR1 is MGHDK, CDR2 SYGVNS, per germline. The length of the CDR3 is 15 residues. CDR3: CASSEGGGSYNEQFF. The CDR3, as DNA: TGTGCCAGCAGTGAAGGGGGGGGCTCCTACAATGAGCAGTTCTTC.

The chain has TRBV11-2 and TRBJ2-2; 7 bases fit TRBD1. This CDR3 is 17 amino acids long. Germline assignment: CDR1 SGHAT and CDR2 FQNNGV. V shed 7 bases and J 3 bases; nucleotides not matched to a gene: 14. The CDR3 coding sequence is TGTGCCAGCAACCCATGGGATACAGGGGCGGACACCGGGGAGCTGTTTTTT. Encoded protein: CASNPWDTGADTGELFF.